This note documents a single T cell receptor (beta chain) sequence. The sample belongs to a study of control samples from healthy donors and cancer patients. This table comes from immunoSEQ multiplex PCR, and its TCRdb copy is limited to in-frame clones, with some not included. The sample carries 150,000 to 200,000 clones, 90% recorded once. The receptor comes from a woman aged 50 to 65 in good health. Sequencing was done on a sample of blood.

CDR3 in DNA: TGTGCCAGCAGCTCCTCCTGGGGGATTACCACTGAAGCTTTCTTT. Its protein product is CASSSSWGITTEAFF. The chain uses TRBV7-2 and TRBJ1-1; TRBD1 is a possible D gene (5 bases). The CDR3 loop spans 15 amino acids. CDR1 and CDR2 (germline): SGHTA, FQGNSA. Trimming left V 4 bases short and J 4 bases short, with 16 bases between.